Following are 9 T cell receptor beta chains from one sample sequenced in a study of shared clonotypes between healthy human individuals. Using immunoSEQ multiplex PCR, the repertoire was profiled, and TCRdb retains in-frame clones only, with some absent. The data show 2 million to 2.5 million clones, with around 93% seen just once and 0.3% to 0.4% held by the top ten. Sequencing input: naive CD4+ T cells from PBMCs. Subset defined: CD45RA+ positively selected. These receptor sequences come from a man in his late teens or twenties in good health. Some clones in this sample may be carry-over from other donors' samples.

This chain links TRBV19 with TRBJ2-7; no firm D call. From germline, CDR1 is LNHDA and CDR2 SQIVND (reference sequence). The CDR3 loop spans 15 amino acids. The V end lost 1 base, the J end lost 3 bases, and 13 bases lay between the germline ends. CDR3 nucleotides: TGTGCCAGTAGTATAGTAGGAGATGCGGTCTACGAGCAGTACTTC. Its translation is CASSIVGDAVYEQYF.

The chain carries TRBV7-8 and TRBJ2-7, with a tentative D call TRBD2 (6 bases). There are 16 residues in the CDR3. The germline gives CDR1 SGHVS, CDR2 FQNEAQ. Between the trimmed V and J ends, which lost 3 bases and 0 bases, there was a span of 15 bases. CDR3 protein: CASSLGVGLDSYEQYF. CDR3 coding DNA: TGTGCCAGCAGCTTGGGTGTGGGACTGGACTCCTACGAGCAGTACTTC.

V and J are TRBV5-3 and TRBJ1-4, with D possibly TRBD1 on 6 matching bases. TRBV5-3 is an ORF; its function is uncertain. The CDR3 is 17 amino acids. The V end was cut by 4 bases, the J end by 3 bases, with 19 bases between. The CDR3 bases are TGTGCCAGAAGCCCTACTTCGGGGGGGCTCGCTAATGAAAAACTGTTTTTT. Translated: CARSPTSGGLANEKLFF.

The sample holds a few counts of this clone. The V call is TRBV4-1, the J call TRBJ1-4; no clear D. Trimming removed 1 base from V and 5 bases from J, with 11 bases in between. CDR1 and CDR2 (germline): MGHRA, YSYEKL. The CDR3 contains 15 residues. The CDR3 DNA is TGCGCCAGCAGCCAAGCGCGGGGTACAAATGAAAAACTGTTTTTT. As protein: CASSQARGTNEKLFF.

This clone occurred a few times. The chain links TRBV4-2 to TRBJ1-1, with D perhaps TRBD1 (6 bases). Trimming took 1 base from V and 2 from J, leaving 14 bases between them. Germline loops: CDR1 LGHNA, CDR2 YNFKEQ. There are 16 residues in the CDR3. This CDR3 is CASSQGTRGVNTEAFF. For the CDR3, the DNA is TGTGCCAGCAGCCAAGGGACGAGGGGGGTTAACACTGAAGCTTTCTTT.

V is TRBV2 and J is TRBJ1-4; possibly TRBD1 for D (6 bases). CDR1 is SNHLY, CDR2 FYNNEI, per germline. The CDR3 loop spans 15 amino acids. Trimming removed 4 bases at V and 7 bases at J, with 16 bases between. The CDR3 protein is CASSATRGGVEKLFF. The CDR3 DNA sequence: TGTGCCAGCAGTGCAACCAGGGGTGGCGTTGAAAAACTGTTTTTT. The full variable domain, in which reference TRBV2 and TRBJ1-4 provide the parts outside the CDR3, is EPEVTQTPSHQVTQMGQEVILRCVPISNHLYFYWYRQILGQKVEFLVSFYNNEISEKSEIFDDQFSVERPDGSNFTLKIRSTKLEDSAMYFCASSATRGGVEKLFFGSGTQLSVL.

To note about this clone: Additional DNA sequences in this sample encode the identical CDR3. CDR3 coding DNA: TGTGCCAGCAGTTCGGGGGGGGCTGGAAACACCATATATTTT. Its translation is CASSSGGAGNTIYF. J is TRBJ1-3 and V is TRBV6-5; a weak D match, TRBD1 (5 bases). There are 14 residues in the CDR3. Germline V gives CDR1 MNHEY, CDR2 SVGAGI. V shed 4 bases and J shed 2 bases, with 9 bases lying between them.

The CDR3 sequence: CASSLTQGNLAKNIQYF. In nucleotides, the CDR3 is TGTGCCAGCAGCTTGACACAGGGTAATTTAGCCAAAAACATTCAGTACTTC. This rearrangement joins TRBV5-4 to TRBJ2-4, with D possibly matching TRBD1 (6 bases). Between the trimmed V and J ends, which lost 1 base and 0 bases, there was a span of 14 bases. The CDR3 totals 17 residues. In germline, CDR1 is SGHNT, CDR2 YYREEE (reference sequence).

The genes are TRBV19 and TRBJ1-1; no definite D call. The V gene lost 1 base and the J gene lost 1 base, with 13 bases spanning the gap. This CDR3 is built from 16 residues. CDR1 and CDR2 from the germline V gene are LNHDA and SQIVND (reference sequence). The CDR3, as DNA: TGTGCCAGTAGTATAGCTTTCACGGGTCGGAACACTGAAGCTTTCTTT. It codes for CASSIAFTGRNTEAFF. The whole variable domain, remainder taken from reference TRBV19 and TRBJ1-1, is DGGITQSPKYLFRKEGQNVTLSCEQNLNHDAMYWYRQDPGQGLRLIYYSQIVNDFQKGDIAEGYSVSREKKESFPLTVTSAQKNPTAFYLCASSIAFTGRNTEAFFGQGTRLTVV.